Each of the 24 T cell receptor beta chains below was sequenced from the same sample in a study of blood T cells in healthy people across ages. Next came a second PCR, run for about 7 to 12 cycles, which used a sample-barcoded 5' primer along with a J-beta primer mix. From the 5' RACE reads, TCRdb called clonotypes with MiXCR, one entry per CDR3 protein. The top ten clones hold approximately 40% of a sample with over 700,000 distinct CDR3 sequences, 50% to 65% of them seen once. Sequencing was done on a sample of blood. The receptors were gathered from a man at least 80 years old in good health.

The J gene is TRBJ2-5, the V gene TRBV29-1, with a possible D match to TRBD1 (6 bases). The DNA end lines up better with TRBJ2-7; the J call may be wrong. The CDR3 covers 15 residues. CDR1 and CDR2 (germline): SQVTM, ANQGSEA. Written as DNA, the CDR3 is TGCAGCGTTGAAGATCTATGGCAGGGGCGGCTCGAGCAGTACTTC. Translation: CSVEDLWQGRLEQYF.

The table lists this clonotype with a few counts. The chain carries TRBV24-1 and TRBJ1-2, with D possibly matching TRBD1 (5 bases). Trimming pared 4 bases from V and 4 bases from J, leaving 9 bases between. Per germline, CDR1 KGHDR and CDR2 SFDVKD. There are 13 residues in the CDR3. The CDR3 spells CATSERGGYGYTF. CDR3 nucleotides: TGTGCCACCAGTGAAAGGGGAGGCTATGGCTACACCTTC.

This clonotype was counted a few times. The chain uses TRBV12-3 or TRBV12-4 and TRBJ1-1; no clear D. This CDR3 has 11 amino acids. V shed 5 bases and J shed 8 bases, with 9 bases lying between them. The CDR3 reads CASSPGREAFF. CDR3 sequence (DNA): TGTGCCAGCAGTCCTGGAAGAGAAGCTTTCTTT.

The rearrangement links TRBV29-1 to TRBJ2-7; the D is unclear. CDR1 is SQVTM and CDR2 is ANQGSEA in the germline V gene. V shed 7 bases and J shed 3 bases, with 13 bases lying between them. The CDR3 length is 12 residues. The CDR3 spells CSARPTDYEQYF. In nucleotides, the CDR3 is TGCAGCGCCCGACCGACCGACTACGAGCAGTACTTC.

A few counts support this clonotype. This chain joins TRBV6-6 and TRBJ2-7, with 12 bases matching TRBD2. In germline, CDR1 is MNHNY, CDR2 SVGAGI (reference sequence). J was trimmed by 1 base and V by 8 bases; bases with no gene match: 3. The CDR3 is 14 residues long. The CDR3 nucleotides read TGTGCCAGCGGAGGACTAGCGGGATCCTACGAGCAGTACTTC. Amino acids: CASGGLAGSYEQYF.

The chain has TRBV7-2 and TRBJ2-1; D is tentatively TRBD1 or TRBD2 (5 bases each). Germline V CDR1 and CDR2: SGHTA, FQGNSA. This CDR3 is built from 17 residues. V dropped 4 bases and J dropped 7 bases, with 23 bases sitting between them. The CDR3 protein is CASSSRTPGGVGNEQFF. For the CDR3, the DNA is TGTGCCAGCAGCTCAAGAACCCCTGGGGGAGTCGGGAATGAGCAGTTCTTC.

This clonotype has more than one count but fewer than ten. The V and J genes are TRBV5-1 and TRBJ2-3; 9 nucleotides align to TRBD2. The CDR3 has 15 residues. The V segment lost 4 bases and the J segment 4 bases; nucleotides outside the gene matches: 7. Germline V lookup: CDR1 SGHRS, CDR2 YFSETQ. CDR3 region: CASSPSGNSADTQYF. The DNA for the CDR3 is TGCGCCAGCAGCCCTAGCGGGAACAGCGCAGATACGCAGTATTTT.

This clonotype has a count of ten or more. The CDR3 coding sequence is TGTGCCAGCAGCCAAGGTGCTCAGGGGGGGCAAGAGACCCAGTACTTC. This sequence encodes CASSQGAQGGQETQYF. V gene TRBV4-2 combines with J gene TRBJ2-5; D might be TRBD1 or TRBD2, each matching 7 bases. The germline V gene has CDR1 LGHNA and CDR2 YNFKEQ. V shed 1 base and J shed 2 bases, with 14 bases lying between them. The CDR3 runs 16 residues.

V usage is TRBV21-1 and J usage is TRBJ2-7. TRBV21-1 is a pseudogene locus. CDR3 length: 16 residues. CDR3 nucleotide sequence: TGTGCCAGCAGCAAAGCCGGGGTCACTGAGTCCTACGAGCAGTACTTC. It translates to CASSKAGVTESYEQYF.

This clonotype was recorded a few times. This chain uses TRBV20-1 with TRBJ2-3, with TRBD1 identical over 8 bases. V trimming: 2 bases; J trimming: 3 bases; junction bases outside the gene matches: 7. CDR3 size: 15 residues. Germline CDR1 is DFQATT and CDR2 is SNEGSKA (reference sequence). In DNA, the CDR3 is TGCAGTGCTAGACTGGGCGGACAGGGAACAGATACGCAGTATTTT. This encodes CSARLGGQGTDTQYF.

This sequence joins TRBV27 and TRBJ2-7; D ambiguous. The CDR3 loop spans 13 amino acids. CDR1 MNHEY and CDR2 SMNVEV come from the germline V gene (reference sequence). V was cut by 6 bases and J by 0 bases, with 9 bases left in between. DNA of the CDR3: TGTGCCAGCAGCCCCAAGAGCTCCTACGAGCAGTACTTC. The encoded protein is CASSPKSSYEQYF.

The chain joins TRBV20-1 to TRBJ2-7, with TRBD1 identical over 7 bases. Germline loops: CDR1 DFQATT, CDR2 SNEGSKA (reference sequence). The CDR3 spans 14 residues. V was clipped by 5 bases and J by 0 bases; unmatched bases: 7. CDR3 in DNA: TGCAGTGCTTTGGACAGGAGGCTCTCCTACGAGCAGTACTTC. Protein sequence: CSALDRRLSYEQYF.

This clonotype was recorded once. At one of its ends the junction is not consistent with the germline gene, which may arise from a read error. J is TRBJ2-6 and V is TRBV2, with D maybe TRBD1 (6 bases). The CDR3 is 14 amino acids. Per germline, CDR1 SNHLY and CDR2 FYNNEI. The CDR3 coding sequence is TGTACCAGCAGTGAGGGGGTCCCAGCCAACGTCCTGACTTTC. This translates into CTSSEGVPANVLTF.

About this clonotype itself: The germline gene is not matched at one end of the junction; a read error may be the cause. V and J are TRBV6-1 and TRBJ2-5, with 8 positions matching TRBD2. This CDR3 region has 17 residues. Germline V lookup: CDR1 MNHNS, CDR2 SASEGT. The CDR3 sequence: CAGRALAGLVPPNEQYF. The CDR3, as DNA: TGTGCCGGCAGGGCATTAGCGGGATTAGTCCCTCCCAATGAGCAGTACTTC.

Regarding this clonotype: This may be a read error: a much more frequent sequence differs by one nucleotide. The chain recombines TRBV29-1 with TRBJ1-2, with D unclear. Germline loops: CDR1 SQVTM, CDR2 ANQGSEA. V was pared by 7 bases and J by 4 bases, with 10 bases between. The CDR3 is made up of 11 amino acids. CDR3 protein: CSGGEVYGYTF. CDR3 coding DNA: TGCAGCGGCGGGGAGGTCTATGGCTACACCTTC.

This clonotype was found a few times. The chain is built from TRBV6-2 or TRBV6-3 and TRBJ2-1; 8 bases align to TRBD1. Trimming cost V 4 bases and J 6 bases; bases outside gene matches: 14. The CDR3 runs to 17 residues. CDR1 is MNHEY and CDR2 is SVGEGT in the germline V gene. The CDR3 DNA sequence: TGTGCCAGCAGTTTTCACCGGACAGGGCGTGTGTCCAATGAGCAGTTCTTC. As protein: CASSFHRTGRVSNEQFF.

The chain combines TRBV4-2 with TRBJ2-3, with 9 bases identical to TRBD1. CDR3 length: 16 residues. Germline assignment: CDR1 LGHNA and CDR2 YNFKEQ. J was trimmed by 3 bases and V by 3 bases; bases with no gene match: 7. CDR3 protein: CASSHGQGFGTDTQYF. The CDR3 region has the DNA TGTGCCAGCAGCCACGGACAGGGGTTTGGTACAGATACGCAGTATTTT.

This clonotype occurred a few times. The chain employs TRBV20-1 and TRBJ2-5, with 7 bases lining up with TRBD1. The J call is uncertain, as TRBJ2-7 better fits the DNA end. This CDR3 is 13 amino acids long. CDR1 is DFQATT and CDR2 is SNEGSKA in the germline V gene (reference sequence). The chain's CDR3 is CSASSDRAGEQYF. CDR3 DNA: TGCAGTGCTAGTTCAGACAGGGCGGGCGAGCAGTACTTC.

The chain links TRBV3-1 to TRBJ1-4; D is perhaps TRBD1 (5 bases). This CDR3 region has 13 residues. Germline lookup yields CDR1 LGHDT and CDR2 YNNKEL (reference sequence). V lost 4 bases and J lost 5, with 8 bases in between. CDR3 nucleotide sequence: TGTGCCAGCAGCCCAGGGAGGAATGAAAAACTGTTTTTT. Protein product: CASSPGRNEKLFF.

This clonotype was counted a few times. The V gene is TRBV11-2, the J gene TRBJ2-7; 11 bases match TRBD2. The V gene end was trimmed by 5 bases and the J gene end by 5 bases; junction bases not matched to a gene: 5. This CDR3 has 14 amino acids. The germline CDR1 and CDR2 sequences are SGHAT and FQNNGV. CDR3 in amino acids: CASSPTSGSNEQYF. The CDR3 DNA is TGTGCCAGCAGCCCAACTAGCGGGAGTAACGAGCAGTACTTC.

This clonotype turned up a few times. The chain links TRBV6-2 or TRBV6-3 to TRBJ2-7, with D maybe TRBD2 (5 bases). The length of the CDR3 is 17 residues. CDR1 and CDR2 from the germline V gene are MNHEY and SVGEGT. V was trimmed by 0 bases and J by 2 bases, leaving 17 bases between them. DNA of the CDR3: TGTGCCAGCAGTTACTCGGTACGCGGCGGGCCAGCCTACGAGCAGTACTTC. The encoded protein is CASSYSVRGGPAYEQYF.

The rearrangement links TRBV29-1 to TRBJ1-5, with D possibly TRBD1 on 6 matching bases. Trimming left V 6 bases short and J 3 bases short, with 12 bases between. This CDR3 is built from 13 residues. CDR1 SQVTM and CDR2 ANQGSEA come from the germline V gene. CDR3 sequence (DNA): TGCAGCGTCCAGGGGACCATCAATCAGCCCCAGCATTTT. As protein: CSVQGTINQPQHF.

The V gene is TRBV5-1, the J gene TRBJ2-3; D not resolved. CDR1 and CDR2 from the germline V gene are SGHRS and YFSETQ. The CDR3 has 14 residues. Trimming took 4 bases from V and 2 from J, leaving 11 bases between them. The CDR3, as DNA: TGCGCCAGCAGCCCCGTTGGGGACACAGATACGCAGTATTTT. It translates to CASSPVGDTDTQYF.

This clonotype was detected once. This sequence joins TRBV6-1 and TRBJ2-2, with D perhaps matching TRBD2 (6 bases). V lost 4 bases and J 6 bases, leaving 12 bases between the germline ends. Germline CDR1 MNHNS, CDR2 SASEGT. This CDR3 is built from 14 residues. For the CDR3, the DNA is TGTGCCAGCAGTGTGGAGGGGTGGGCCGGGGAGCTGTTTTTT. As protein: CASSVEGWAGELFF.